Below are 24 T cell receptor beta chains sequenced from a single sample in a study of T-cell reconstitution after alpha-beta-depleted transplantation in children. Unique molecular identifiers were built into the TCRbeta library. TCRdb re-analysed the PCR reads in MiXCR, keeping a single row per CDR3 protein. The sample shows some 830,000 distinct CDR3 sequences, around 17% of them seen only once. Sequencing used PBMCs, mostly from graft donor cells, obtained 360 days after TCRalphabeta/CD19-depleted stem cell transplant. Every receptor here comes from a male patient between 5 and 17 years old who had a stem cell transplant for acute lymphoblastic leukemia, so the T cells may come from the graft donor.

The chain combines TRBV7-2 with TRBJ2-7; D unclear. The CDR3 contains 15 residues. Trimming took off 2 bases at V and 0 bases at J, with 11 bases between the two ends. The germline V gene encodes CDR1 SGHTA and CDR2 FQGNSA. CDR3 sequence (DNA): TGTGCCAGCAGCTTAAAGGGCTCCGACTCCTACGAGCAGTACTTC. Its protein product is CASSLKGSDSYEQYF. The complete variable domain, with remaining parts taken from reference TRBV7-2 and TRBJ2-7, reads GAGVSQSPSNKVTEKGKDVELRCDPISGHTALYWYRQSLGQGLEFLIYFQGNSAPDKSGLPSDRFSAERTGGSVSTLTIQRTQQEDSAVYLCASSLKGSDSYEQYFGPGTRLTVT.

The chain couples TRBV20-1 to TRBJ2-7, with D possibly TRBD1 on 5 matching bases. V dropped 3 bases and J dropped 4 bases, with 13 bases sitting between them. The CDR3 runs 13 residues. Per germline, CDR1 DFQATT and CDR2 SNEGSKA (reference sequence). The CDR3 DNA reads as TGCAGTGCTAGCCCCCCTCAGGGATACGAGCAGTACTTC. Protein sequence: CSASPPQGYEQYF.

This clonotype came up a few times. The chain is built from TRBV11-2 and TRBJ1-2; 7 nucleotides match TRBD1. The germline V gene encodes CDR1 SGHAT and CDR2 FQNNGV. The CDR3 runs to 18 residues. The junction had 19 bases not matched to a gene; V was cut back by 5 bases and J by 4 bases. CDR3 in amino acids: CASSPALFKRDSIYGYTF. For the CDR3, the DNA is TGTGCCAGCAGCCCCGCTTTATTCAAGCGGGACAGCATCTATGGCTACACCTTC.

This clonotype was found many times. The chain links TRBV5-1 to TRBJ2-7; TRBD2 aligns across 7 bases. V was pared by 0 bases and J by 4 bases, with 13 bases of the junction left unmatched. CDR3 length: 17 amino acids. The germline CDR1 and CDR2 sequences are SGHRS and YFSETQ. CDR3 nucleotides: TGCGCCAGCAGCTTGGGGGTCCGGGACTACCGTGGGTACGAGCAGTACTTC. It specifies CASSLGVRDYRGYEQYF.

V usage is TRBV4-1 and J usage is TRBJ1-1; 7 bases line up with TRBD1. The CDR3 runs 16 residues. Germline lookup yields CDR1 MGHRA and CDR2 YSYEKL. Unmatched junction bases numbered 12, after V lost 3 bases and J lost 5 bases. The CDR3 sequence: CASSHPGQDKATEAFF. DNA of the CDR3: TGCGCCAGCAGCCACCCCGGACAGGATAAAGCGACTGAAGCTTTCTTT.

This clonotype has ten or more counts. The CDR3 nucleotides read TGTGCCAGCAGTTTATCATGGGAGCAGCCCCAGCATTTT. Translated: CASSLSWEQPQHF. The chain has TRBV27 and TRBJ1-5; D is unclear. The germline V gene has CDR1 MNHEY and CDR2 SMNVEV (reference sequence). The CDR3 runs 13 residues. Trimming cost V 0 bases and J 7 bases, with 7 bases left between them.

This clonotype came up a few times. The V and J genes are TRBV6-5 and TRBJ2-3; 8 bases fit TRBD2. Germline CDR1 MNHEY, CDR2 SVGAGI. There are 16 residues in the CDR3. The junction had 12 bases not matched to a gene; V was cut back by 6 bases and J by 4 bases. The CDR3, as DNA: TGTGCCAGCAGGGGTTTTAAGCGGGAGTCGTCAGATACGCAGTATTTT. Protein product: CASRGFKRESSDTQYF.

J is TRBJ2-7 and V is TRBV10-3; D uncertain. Trimming took off 3 bases at V and 3 bases at J, with 12 bases between the two ends. The CDR3 is made up of 14 amino acids. Germline CDR1 and CDR2: ENHRY and SYGVKD. This chain's CDR3 is CAISDDRAVYEQYF. CDR3 nucleotide sequence: TGTGCCATCAGTGATGACCGGGCGGTCTACGAGCAGTACTTC.

This clonotype turned up a few times. The chain links TRBV18 to TRBJ1-1, with 12 bases fitting TRBD1. The CDR3 spans 15 residues. The germline CDR1 and CDR2 sequences are KGHSH and LQKENI. The V gene end was trimmed by 7 bases and the J gene end by 0 bases; junction bases not matched to a gene: 3. The CDR3 here is CASWGQGAMNTEAFF. The CDR3 DNA reads as TGTGCCAGCTGGGGACAGGGGGCTATGAACACTGAAGCTTTCTTT.

J is TRBJ2-3 and V is TRBV7-9; 7 positions agree with TRBD2. There are 16 residues in the CDR3. CDR1 is SEHNR and CDR2 is FQNEAQ in the germline V gene (reference sequence). With V trimmed by 5 bases and J by 2 bases, 10 bases remained unmatched. This CDR3 reads CASSPDGRRNTDTQYF. The CDR3 nucleotides are TGTGCCAGCAGCCCTGACGGGAGGAGGAACACAGATACGCAGTATTTT.

This clonotype turned up a few times. This chain uses TRBV10-2 with TRBJ2-1, with D uncertain. Trimming left V 7 bases short and J 6 bases short, with 10 bases between. The CDR3 contains 12 residues. CDR1 WSHSY and CDR2 SAAADI come from the germline V gene. CDR3 loop: CASTLPSNEQFF. CDR3 DNA: TGCGCCAGCACATTGCCCAGCAATGAGCAGTTCTTC.

The J gene is TRBJ2-5, the V gene TRBV5-1, with unresolved D. V lost 0 bases and J 7 bases, leaving 7 bases between the germline ends. Germline lookup yields CDR1 SGHRS and CDR2 YFSETQ. The CDR3 runs to 12 residues. The CDR3 DNA reads TGCGCCAGCAGCTTGGACGGGCCGACCCAGTACTTC. This sequence encodes CASSLDGPTQYF. The whole variable domain, remainder taken from reference TRBV5-1 and TRBJ2-5, is KAGVTQTPRYLIKTRGQQVTLSCSPISGHRSVSWYQQTPGQGLQFLFEYFSETQRNKGNFPGRFSGRQFSNSRSEMNVSTLELGDSALYLCASSLDGPTQYFGPGTRLLVL.

This chain connects TRBV29-1 to TRBJ2-1, with 9 bases that match TRBD1. J was trimmed by 3 bases and V by 3 bases; bases with no gene match: 3. The CDR3 loop spans 14 amino acids. Germline V lookup: CDR1 SQVTM, CDR2 ANQGSEA. The CDR3 coding sequence is TGCAGCGTTGATGGACAGGGGTTCTACAATGAGCAGTTCTTC. It is translated as CSVDGQGFYNEQFF.

This clonotype was observed many times. CDR3 residues: CASSSTSELNNEQFF. The DNA for the CDR3 is TGTGCCAGCAGTTCGACTAGCGAATTAAACAATGAGCAGTTCTTC. The J gene is TRBJ2-1, the V gene TRBV6-5, with 8 bases aligning to TRBD2. Unmatched junction bases numbered 7, after V lost 4 bases and J lost 5 bases. This CDR3 is built from 15 residues. Germline V gene data show CDR1 as MNHEY and CDR2 as SVGAGI.

This clonotype was observed a handful of times. The CDR3 bases are TGCGCCAGCAGTTTCGGGGGGACTTCCGGGGAGCTGTTTTTT. This encodes CASSFGGTSGELFF. This chain connects TRBV5-1 to TRBJ2-2; 7 bases match TRBD2. V trimming: 5 bases; J trimming: 6 bases; junction bases outside the gene matches: 7. Germline lookup yields CDR1 SGHRS and CDR2 YFSETQ. The CDR3 spans 14 residues.

In its sample, this clonotype was seen a few times. This sequence joins TRBV7-6 and TRBJ2-7; possibly TRBD1 for D (6 bases). The CDR3 loop spans 13 amino acids. Germline-derived CDR1 and CDR2 are SGHVS and FNYEAQ. Trimming pared 6 bases from V and 4 bases from J, leaving 13 bases between. The CDR3: CASSSIGGYEQYF. DNA of the CDR3: TGTGCCAGCAGTTCTATAGGGGGATACGAGCAGTACTTC.

In DNA, the CDR3 is TGCGCCAGCAGCCATCAGACTCAAGGGGGGGGCTACGAGCAGTACTTC. It yields the protein CASSHQTQGGGYEQYF. This chain joins TRBV4-1 and TRBJ2-7; D might be TRBD2 (7 bases). The ends were cut back, 3 bases at V and 3 bases at J, with 18 bases in the middle. Germline CDR1 is MGHRA and CDR2 is YSYEKL. The CDR3 extends over 16 amino acids.

This chain joins TRBV5-1 and TRBJ1-4; the D gene is possibly TRBD1 (6 bases). Germline V CDR1 and CDR2: SGHRS, YFSETQ. Trimming shortened V by 2 bases and J by 5 bases, and 13 bases separated the two germline ends. This CDR3 is 15 amino acids long. The CDR3 loop reads CASSFSTGGNEKLFF. The CDR3 nucleotides are TGCGCCAGCAGCTTCTCGACAGGAGGCAATGAAAAACTGTTTTTT.

V gene TRBV7-2 combines with J gene TRBJ1-4, with D possibly being TRBD1 (6 bases). The CDR3 length is 14 residues. From germline, CDR1 is SGHTA and CDR2 FQGNSA. With 2 bases removed from V and 6 bases from J, the gap between germline ends came to 10 bases. This chain's CDR3 is CASSLPGAYEKLFF. CDR3 sequence (DNA): TGTGCCAGCAGCTTACCGGGGGCTTATGAAAAACTGTTTTTT.

This chain joins TRBV11-2 and TRBJ2-2, with 10 bases lining up with TRBD2. CDR1 SGHAT and CDR2 FQNNGV come from the germline V gene. The CDR3 spans 19 residues. The V segment lost 7 bases and the J segment 2 bases; nucleotides outside the gene matches: 16. The DNA for the CDR3 is TGTGCCAGCATCTCCCGGGGGGCTAGCGGGAGCCGTAACACCGGGGAGCTGTTTTTT. Its protein is CASISRGASGSRNTGELFF.

The chain carries TRBV20-1 and TRBJ2-1; D remains unclear. Germline CDR1 and CDR2: DFQATT and SNEGSKA (reference sequence). The CDR3 has 13 amino acids. V was clipped by 0 bases and J by 8 bases, with 11 bases between them. CDR3 DNA: TGCAGTGCTAGAGATCCTGGTTTCCATGAGCAGTTCTTC. Amino acid sequence: CSARDPGFHEQFF.

This clonotype was picked up many times. The chain joins TRBV4-2 to TRBJ2-7, with 8 bases aligning to TRBD2. The J segment lost 3 bases and the V segment lost 0 bases, leaving 1 base of the junction unmatched. Germline values: CDR1 LGHNA, CDR2 YNFKEQ. This CDR3 is built from 14 residues. The CDR3 DNA is TGTGCCAGCAGCCAAGACGGGAGGGGCTACGAGCAGTACTTC. Protein: CASSQDGRGYEQYF.

A note on this clonotype: This may stem from a read error, because a much larger clone lies one nucleotide away. The V and J genes are TRBV27 and TRBJ2-6, with D uncertain. The CDR3 totals 16 residues. Per the germline V gene, CDR1 is MNHEY and CDR2 is SMNVEV (reference sequence). This CDR3 reads CVSKNFRTSGANVLTF. Written as DNA, the CDR3 is TGTGTCAGCAAAAATTTTCGGACGTCTGGGGCCAACGTCCTGACTTTC.

Worth noting for this clonotype: As the CDR3 is not closed by the conserved phenylalanine or tryptophan, this likely results from a read error. V is TRBV20-1 and J is TRBJ2-1, with TRBD2 identical over 8 bases. V lost 4 bases to trimming and J lost 0 bases; unmatched junction nucleotides: 5. Germline values: CDR1 DFQATT, CDR2 SNEGSKA (reference sequence). This CDR3 has 15 amino acids. CDR3 bases: TGCAGTGCTATCCCCAGCGGGAGCTCCTACAATGAGCAGTTCTGC. This translates into CSAIPSGSSYNEQFC.